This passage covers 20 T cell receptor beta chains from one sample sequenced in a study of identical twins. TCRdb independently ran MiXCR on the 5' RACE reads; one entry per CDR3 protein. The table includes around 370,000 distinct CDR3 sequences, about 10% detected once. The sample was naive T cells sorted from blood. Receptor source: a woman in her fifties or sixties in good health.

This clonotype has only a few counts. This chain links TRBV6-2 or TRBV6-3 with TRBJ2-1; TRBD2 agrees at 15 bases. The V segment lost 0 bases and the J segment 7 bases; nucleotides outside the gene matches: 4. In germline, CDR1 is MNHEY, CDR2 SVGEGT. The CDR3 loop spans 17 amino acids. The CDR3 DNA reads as TGTGCCAGCAGTTACTCGAGAGGACTAGCGGGAGGGAATGAGCAGTTCTTC. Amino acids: CASSYSRGLAGGNEQFF.

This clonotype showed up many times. Here the CDR3 reads CASKRGEGLYNEQFF. CDR3 DNA sequence: TGCGCCAGCAAGAGAGGGGAGGGCCTCTACAATGAGCAGTTCTTC. The chain is built from TRBV5-1 and TRBJ2-1; 7 bases fit TRBD2. With 6 bases clipped from V and 3 bases from J, the junction kept 9 bases outside the gene matches. The germline gives CDR1 SGHRS, CDR2 YFSETQ. The CDR3 is 15 residues long.

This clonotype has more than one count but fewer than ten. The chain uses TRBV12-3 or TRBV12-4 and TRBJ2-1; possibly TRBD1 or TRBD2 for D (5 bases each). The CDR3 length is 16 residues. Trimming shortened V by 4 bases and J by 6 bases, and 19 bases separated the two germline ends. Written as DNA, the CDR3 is TGTGCCAGCAGTTCTTGGGGTGGGACCGGACCCAATGAGCAGTTCTTC. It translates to CASSSWGGTGPNEQFF.

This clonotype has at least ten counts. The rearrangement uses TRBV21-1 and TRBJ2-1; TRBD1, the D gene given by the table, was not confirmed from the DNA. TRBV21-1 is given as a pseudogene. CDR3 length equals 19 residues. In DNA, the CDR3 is TGTGCCAGCAGCAAAATCAGGACGGAGGGGGTTCCTTCCTACAATGAGCAGTTCTTC. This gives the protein CASSKIRTEGVPSYNEQFF.

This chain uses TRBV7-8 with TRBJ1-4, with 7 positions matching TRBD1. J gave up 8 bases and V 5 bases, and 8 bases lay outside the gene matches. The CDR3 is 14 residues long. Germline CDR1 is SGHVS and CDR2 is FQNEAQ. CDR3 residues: CASSERQGWEKLFF. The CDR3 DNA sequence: TGTGCCAGCAGCGAACGACAGGGTTGGGAAAAACTGTTTTTT.

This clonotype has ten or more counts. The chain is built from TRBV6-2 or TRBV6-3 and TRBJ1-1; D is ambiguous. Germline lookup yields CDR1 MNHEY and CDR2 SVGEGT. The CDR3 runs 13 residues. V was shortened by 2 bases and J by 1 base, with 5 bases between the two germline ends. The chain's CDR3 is CASSYGKNTEAFF. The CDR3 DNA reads TGTGCCAGCAGTTACGGGAAGAACACTGAAGCTTTCTTT.

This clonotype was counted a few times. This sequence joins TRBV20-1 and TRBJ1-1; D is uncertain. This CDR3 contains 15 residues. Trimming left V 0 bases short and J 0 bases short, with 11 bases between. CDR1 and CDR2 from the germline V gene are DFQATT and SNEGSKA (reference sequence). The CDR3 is CSARDILSVNTEAFF. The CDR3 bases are TGCAGTGCTAGAGATATTCTTTCAGTGAACACTGAAGCTTTCTTT.

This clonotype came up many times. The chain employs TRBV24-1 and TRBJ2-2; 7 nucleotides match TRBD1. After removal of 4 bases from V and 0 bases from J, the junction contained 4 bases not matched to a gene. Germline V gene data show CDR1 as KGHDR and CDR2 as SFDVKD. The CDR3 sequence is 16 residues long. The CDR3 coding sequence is TGTGCCACCAGTGAGCACAGGGGTTCGAACACCGGGGAGCTGTTTTTT. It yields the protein CATSEHRGSNTGELFF.

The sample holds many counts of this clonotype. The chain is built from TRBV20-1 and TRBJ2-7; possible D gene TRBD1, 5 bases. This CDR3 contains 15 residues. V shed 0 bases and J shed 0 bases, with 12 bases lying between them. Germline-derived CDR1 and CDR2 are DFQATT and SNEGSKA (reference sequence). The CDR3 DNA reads TGCAGTGCTAGAGACCTCAGGGCTAGCTCCTACGAGCAGTACTTC. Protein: CSARDLRASSYEQYF.

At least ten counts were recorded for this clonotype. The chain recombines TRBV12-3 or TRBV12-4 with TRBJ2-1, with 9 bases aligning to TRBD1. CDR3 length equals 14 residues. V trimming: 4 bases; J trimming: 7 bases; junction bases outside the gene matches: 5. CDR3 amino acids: CASSSQTGGNEQFF. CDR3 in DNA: TGTGCCAGCAGTTCCCAGACAGGGGGGAATGAGCAGTTCTTC.

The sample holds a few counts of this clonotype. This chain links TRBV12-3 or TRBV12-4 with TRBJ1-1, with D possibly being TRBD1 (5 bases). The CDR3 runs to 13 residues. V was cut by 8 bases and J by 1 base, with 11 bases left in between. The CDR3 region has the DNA TGTGCCAGCGCCAGAGGACAGAACACTGAAGCTTTCTTT. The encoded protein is CASARGQNTEAFF.

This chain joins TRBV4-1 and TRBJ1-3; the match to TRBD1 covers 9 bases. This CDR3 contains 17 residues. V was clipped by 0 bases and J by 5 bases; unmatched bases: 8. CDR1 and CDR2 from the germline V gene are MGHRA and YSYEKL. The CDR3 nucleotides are TGCGCCAGCAGCCAAGAGTTGGGGACAGGGAATCGAAACACCATATATTTT. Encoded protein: CASSQELGTGNRNTIYF.

This CDR3 is CASSPRGEETQYF. CDR3 sequence (DNA): TGTGCCAGCAGCCCAAGAGGGGAAGAGACCCAGTACTTC. This chain joins TRBV11-3 and TRBJ2-5; D possibly matches TRBD1 or TRBD2 (5 bases each). The length of the CDR3 is 13 residues. Germline-derived CDR1 and CDR2 are SGHNT and YENEEA. Trimming stripped 5 bases from V and 3 bases from J, with 10 bases between.

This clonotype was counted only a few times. The CDR3 region is CASSPYGQETQYF. DNA of the CDR3: TGTGCCAGCAGTCCCTACGGGCAAGAGACCCAGTACTTC. V gene TRBV12-3 or TRBV12-4 combines with J gene TRBJ2-5; unclear D gene. V lost 5 bases, J lost 2 bases, and 9 bases lay in between. CDR3 length: 13 residues.

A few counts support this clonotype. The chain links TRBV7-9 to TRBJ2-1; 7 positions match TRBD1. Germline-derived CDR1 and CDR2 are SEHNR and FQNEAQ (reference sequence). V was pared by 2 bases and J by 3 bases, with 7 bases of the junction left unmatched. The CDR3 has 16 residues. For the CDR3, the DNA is TGTGCCAGCAGCTTAACATTAACAGGGGACTACAATGAGCAGTTCTTC. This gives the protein CASSLTLTGDYNEQFF.

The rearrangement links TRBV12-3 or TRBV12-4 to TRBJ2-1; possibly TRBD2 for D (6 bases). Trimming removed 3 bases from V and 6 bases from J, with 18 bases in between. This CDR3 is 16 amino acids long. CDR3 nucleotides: TGTGCCAGCAGTTTTCCGGGGGTCCCCCGTGGCAATGAGCAGTTCTTC. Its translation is CASSFPGVPRGNEQFF.

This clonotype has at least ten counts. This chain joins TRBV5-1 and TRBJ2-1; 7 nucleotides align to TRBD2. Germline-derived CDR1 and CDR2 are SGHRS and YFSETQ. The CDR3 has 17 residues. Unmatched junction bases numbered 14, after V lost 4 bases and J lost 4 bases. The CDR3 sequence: CASSLGGLTGGYNEQFF. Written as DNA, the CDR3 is TGCGCCAGCAGCCTGGGCGGGCTGACGGGAGGATACAATGAGCAGTTCTTC.

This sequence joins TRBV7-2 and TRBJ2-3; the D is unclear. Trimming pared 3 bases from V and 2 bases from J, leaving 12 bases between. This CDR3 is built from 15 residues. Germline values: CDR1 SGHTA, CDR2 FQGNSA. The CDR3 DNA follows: TGTGCCAGCAGCTTCTTTCCGGGTTACACAGATACGCAGTATTTT. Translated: CASSFFPGYTDTQYF.

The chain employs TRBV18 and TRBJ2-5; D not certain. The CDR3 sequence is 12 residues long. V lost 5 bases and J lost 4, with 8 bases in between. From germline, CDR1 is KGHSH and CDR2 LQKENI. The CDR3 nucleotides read TGTGCCAGCTCAGAAAAGGGAGAGACCCAGTACTTC. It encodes CASSEKGETQYF. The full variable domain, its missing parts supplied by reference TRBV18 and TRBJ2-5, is NAGVMQNPRHLVRRRGQEARLRCSPMKGHSHVYWYRQLPEEGLKFMVYLQKENIIDESGMPKERFSAEFPKEGPSILRIQQVVRGDSAAYFCASSEKGETQYFGPGTRLLVL.

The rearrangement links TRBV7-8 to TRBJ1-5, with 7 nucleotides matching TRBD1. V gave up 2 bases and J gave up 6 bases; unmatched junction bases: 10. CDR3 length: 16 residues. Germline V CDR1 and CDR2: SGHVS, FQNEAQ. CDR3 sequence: CASSLLGGQGGQPQHF. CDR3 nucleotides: TGTGCCAGCAGCTTATTGGGTGGGCAGGGGGGTCAGCCCCAGCATTTT.